The entry below gives a single T cell receptor (beta chain) sequence along with its context. The antigen remains undetermined. This entry comes from a study of T cell responses to AZD1222 COVID-19 vaccine. Overall study findings and caveats: At baseline, just a handful of AZD1222 recipients tested seropositive. There were repertoire samples only from the period after the peak T cell response.

V lost 0 bases, J lost 4 bases, and 10 bases lay in between. CDR1 KGHSH and CDR2 LQKENI come from the germline V gene. The length of the CDR3 is 15 residues. The protocol was immunoSEQ multiplex PCR, while the TCRdb copy is restricted to in-frame clones and leaves out a portion. This sample has 120,000 or so clones, with roughly 90% found just once. The input for sequencing was peripheral blood, taken 28 days after the second AZD1222 dose. The chain carries TRBV18 and TRBJ1-5; possible D gene TRBD1, 6 bases. The clonotype originates from an adult who received the AZD1222 COVID-19 vaccine. The CDR3 protein is CASSPPGQKNQPQHF. The CDR3 DNA sequence: TGTGCCAGCTCACCACCCGGACAGAAGAATCAGCCCCAGCATTTT.